Listed below are T cell receptor beta chains from one sample, sequenced in a study of shared clonotypes between healthy human individuals. TCRdb's copy holds only in-frame clones and misses some; the assay was immunoSEQ multiplex PCR. The sample lists 650,000 to 800,000 clones; 92% were seen once. The sample was naive CD8+ T cells sorted from blood. The receptors derive from a man aged 25-40 years in good health. Each CDR3 is given with its conserved first and last residue. D genes are given only for firm matches. Expanded clones get a size class; other rows say once, few or many, or leave the size out.

J | V | D | size | DNA | CDR3
TRBJ1-4 | TRBV7-2 | - | - | TGTGCCAGCAGTCCGACAGTTGCAACTAATGAAAAACTGTTTTTT | CASSPTVATNEKLFF
TRBJ2-5 | TRBV25-1 | TRBD2 | - | TGTGCCAGCAGAACTAGCGGGAAGCTCCAAGAGACCCAGTACTTC | CASRTSGKLQETQYF
TRBJ1-5 | TRBV7-8 | - | - | TGTGCCAGCAGCTTAGCGCGGAGCAATCAGCCCCAGCATTTT | CASSLARSNQPQHF
TRBJ2-7 | TRBV10-3 | - | - | TGTGCCATCAGTGATACAGCGGAGACCCTCTACGAGCAGTACTTC | CAISDTAETLYEQYF
TRBJ1-5 | TRBV10-1 | - | - | TGCGCCAACTATGGACAAAAGGTAGGGCCCCAGCATTTT | CANYGQKVGPQHF
TRBJ2-7 | TRBV14 | TRBD2 | once | TGTGCCAGCAGCCAATCTCCACTAGCGGCCTACGAGCAGTACTTC | CASSQSPLAAYEQYF
TRBJ2-2 | TRBV6-1 | TRBD1 | - | TGTGCCAGCAGTGAAGGGTGGGGACAGTCGAACACCGGGGAGCTGTTTTTT | CASSEGWGQSNTGELFF
TRBJ2-7 | TRBV5-5 | - | - | TGTGCCAGCAGCATCGAATGGGGGCAGGGACTTACCTACGAGCAGTACTTC | CASSIEWGQGLTYEQYF
TRBJ2-2 | TRBV2 | - | - | TGTGCCATCAACACCGGGGAGCTGTTTTTT | CAINTGELFF
TRBJ2-7 | TRBV27 | - | - | TGTGCCAGCAGTTTGCTCTTCCCCTACGAGCAGTACTTC | CASSLLFPYEQYF
TRBJ2-1 | TRBV13 | TRBD2 | - | TGTGCCAGCAGCTTTCCCGGGACTAGCGGGGTAAATGAGCAGTTCTTC | CASSFPGTSGVNEQFF
TRBJ2-7 | TRBV27 | TRBD2 | - | TGTGCCAGCAGCAGGACTAGCTCCTACGAGCAGTACTTC | CASSRTSSYEQYF
TRBJ2-7 | TRBV27 | TRBD1 | - | TGTGCCAGCAGGGGTCGGACAGGGGGCCCCGAGCAGTACTTC | CASRGRTGGPEQYF
TRBJ2-3 | TRBV6-5 | - | - | TGTGCCAGCAGTTATGACGGACCCAGGGAAGATACGCAGTATTTT | CASSYDGPREDTQYF
TRBJ2-7 | TRBV2 | TRBD2 | - | TGTGCCAGCAGTGACGCGGGGGGGATCTACGAGCAGTACTTC | CASSDAGGIYEQYF
TRBJ2-4 | TRBV12-5 | - | once | TGTGCTAGTGGTTTGGCCCCTTACCCGGATCAGTACTTC | CASGLAPYPDQYF
TRBJ2-2 | TRBV27 | TRBD2 | - | TGTGCCAGCAGTTTTGGTAGCGGGAGCGCCGGGGAGCTGTTTTTT | CASSFGSGSAGELFF
TRBJ1-4 | TRBV7-9 | - | - | TGTGCCAGCAGGGACAGTAATGAAAAACTGTTTTTT | CASRDSNEKLFF
TRBJ1-3 | TRBV7-9 | - | - | TGTGCCAGCAGCTCTCCGGACCTCTCTGGAAACACCATATATTTT | CASSSPDLSGNTIYF
TRBJ2-7 | TRBV29-1 | - | - | TGCAGCGTTGAAGTTAGCAGGATAAACGAGCAGTACTTC | CSVEVSRINEQYF
TRBJ2-7 | TRBV5-1 | - | once | TGCGCCAGCAGCTGGCTGAGCGGGTACGAGCAGTACTTC | CASSWLSGYEQYF
TRBJ1-4 | TRBV6-1 | - | - | TGTGCCAGCACGGACGGACGGGGGTGGGAAAAACTGTTTTTT | CASTDGRGWEKLFF
TRBJ1-1 | TRBV20-1 | - | - | TGCAGTGCTCGATATTACACTGAAGCTTTCTTT | CSARYYTEAFF
TRBJ2-5 | TRBV7-8 | TRBD1 | - | TGTGCCAGCAGCTTAGGGGGGACAGGGGACGAGACCCAGTACTTC | CASSLGGTGDETQYF
TRBJ2-3 | TRBV27 | TRBD1 | few | TGTGCCAGCAGCCCCGGACAGGGGATGGATACGCAGTATTTT | CASSPGQGMDTQYF
TRBJ1-5 | TRBV4-1 | - | - | TGCGCCAGCAGCCAAGATCAGGGCAGCAATCAGCCCCAGCATTTT | CASSQDQGSNQPQHF
TRBJ1-1 | TRBV11-2 | TRBD1 | - | TGTGCCAGCAGCTTGGGACAGGGGGGAGTGAACACTGAAGCTTTCTTT | CASSLGQGGVNTEAFF
TRBJ2-2 | TRBV13 | - | - | TGTGCCAGCAGCTTATTGGGAGTCACCGGGGAGCTGTTTTTT | CASSLLGVTGELFF